This entry lists 27 T cell receptor beta chains sequenced from one sample in a study of blood T cell repertoires in COVID-19. Measured with immunoSEQ multiplex PCR; TCRdb has only the in-frame clones, and not every one. This table has about 270,000 clones, approximately 86% appearing once. What was sequenced was PBMCs or T cells enriched from blood (not recorded which). Receptor source: a woman under 30 who had recovered from COVID-19.

The chain combines TRBV11-2 with TRBJ1-1; D remains ambiguous. CDR1 and CDR2 from the germline V gene are SGHAT and FQNNGV. The CDR3 loop spans 14 amino acids. The ends were cut back, 3 bases at V and 0 bases at J, with 8 bases in the middle. The CDR3 DNA reads TGTGCCAGCAGCTTCGAGCTCCTGAACACTGAAGCTTTCTTT. Protein: CASSFELLNTEAFF. Together with reference TRBV11-2 and TRBJ1-1, the CDR3 gives the full variable domain: EAGVAQSPRYKIIEKRQSVAFWCNPISGHATLYWYQQILGQGPKLLIQFQNNGVVDDSQLPKDRFSAERLKGVDSTLKIQPAKLEDSAVYLCASSFELLNTEAFFGQGTRLTVV.

Written as DNA, the CDR3 is TGTGCCAGCAGCTGCGCCGGACAGGCCCACTATGGCTACACCTTC. Translation gives CASSCAGQAHYGYTF. The rearrangement uses TRBV7-6 and TRBJ1-2, with 7 nucleotides matching TRBD1. Germline CDR1 SGHVS, CDR2 FNYEAQ. J gave up 3 bases and V 4 bases, and 8 bases lay outside the gene matches. CDR3 size: 15 residues.

In its sample, this clone was seen many times. The gene calls are TRBV10-2 and TRBJ1-1, with D possibly being TRBD1 (6 bases). V dropped 5 bases and J dropped 8 bases, with 15 bases sitting between them. Germline assignment: CDR1 WSHSY and CDR2 SAAADI. CDR3 size: 13 residues. CDR3 protein: CASSRTARSEAFF. DNA for the CDR3: TGCGCCAGCAGTCGGACAGCCCGGTCCGAAGCTTTCTTT.

The genes are TRBV27 and TRBJ1-5, with D possibly TRBD1 on 6 matching bases. V was pared by 8 bases and J by 2 bases, with 13 bases between. Germline V lookup: CDR1 MNHEY, CDR2 SMNVEV (reference sequence). CDR3 length equals 14 residues. The CDR3 loop is CASQVRQGNQPQHF. In nucleotides, the CDR3 is TGTGCCAGCCAAGTACGACAGGGCAATCAGCCCCAGCATTTT.

This chain uses TRBV6-1 with TRBJ2-7; TRBD2 might be the D (5 bases). The V end was cut by 0 bases, the J end by 4 bases, with 10 bases between. Germline V CDR1 and CDR2: MNHNS, SASEGT. The CDR3 sequence is 14 residues long. CDR3 loop: CASSEAGDPYEQYF. The CDR3 coding sequence is TGTGCCAGCAGTGAAGCCGGGGATCCGTACGAGCAGTACTTC.

The chain combines TRBV11-2 with TRBJ1-1; D remains ambiguous. Germline V CDR1 and CDR2: SGHAT, FQNNGV. The CDR3 sequence is 16 residues long. Trimming took 5 bases from V and 5 from J, leaving 21 bases between them. This CDR3 reads CASSAGRGGSETEAFF. The CDR3 bases are TGTGCCAGCAGCGCTGGGAGAGGCGGGTCGGAGACTGAAGCTTTCTTT.

This clone was picked up one time. This chain joins TRBV15 and TRBJ2-7; a possible D gene is TRBD2 (5 bases). Germline-derived CDR1 and CDR2 are LNHNV and YYDKDF (reference sequence). Trimming took off 1 base at V and 2 bases at J, with 12 bases between the two ends. CDR3 length: 15 amino acids. CDR3 sequence: CATSRGRGRAYEQYF. CDR3 DNA sequence: TGTGCCACCAGCAGAGGTAGAGGGCGAGCCTACGAGCAGTACTTC.

This rearrangement joins TRBV5-1 to TRBJ1-4; D gene unclear. The ends were cut back, 0 bases at V and 3 bases at J, with 12 bases in the middle. The CDR3 runs to 16 residues. CDR1 is SGHRS, CDR2 YFSETQ, per germline. The CDR3, as DNA: TGCGCCAGCAGCTTGGAGCCTTCGAGCTCTAATGAAAAACTGTTTTTT. It encodes CASSLEPSSSNEKLFF.

This chain joins TRBV5-1 and TRBJ1-4, with D unresolved. The CDR3 covers 14 residues. Trimming left V 0 bases short and J 4 bases short, with 7 bases between. CDR1 and CDR2 from the germline V gene are SGHRS and YFSETQ. The CDR3 loop reads CASSLGQVNEKLFF. CDR3 nucleotides: TGCGCCAGCAGCTTGGGGCAGGTTAATGAAAAACTGTTTTTT.

The chain carries TRBV11-3 and TRBJ1-2; TRBD1 is a possible D gene (6 bases). Trimming took 3 bases from V and 2 from J, leaving 13 bases between them. The length of the CDR3 is 15 residues. Germline CDR1 reads SGHNT; CDR2 reads YENEEA. CDR3 in DNA: TGTGCCAGCAGCTTCAGTTTCACAGGGAACTATGGCTACACCTTC. Residues: CASSFSFTGNYGYTF.

This clone was recorded once. The chain couples TRBV5-1 to TRBJ1-1, with unresolved D. Germline CDR1 reads SGHRS; CDR2 reads YFSETQ. The CDR3 spans 14 residues. Between the trimmed V and J ends, which lost 7 bases and 4 bases, there was a span of 17 bases. Here the CDR3 reads CASRRSQSPTEAFF. The CDR3 DNA is TGCGCCAGCCGAAGGAGCCAAAGTCCCACTGAAGCTTTCTTT.

This clone is a singleton in its sample. This rearrangement joins TRBV5-1 to TRBJ1-1; TRBD1 matches 8 bases. The germline V gene has CDR1 SGHRS and CDR2 YFSETQ. This CDR3 spans 14 amino acids. V gave up 4 bases and J gave up 3 bases; unmatched junction bases: 5. The chain's CDR3 is CASSNTGGDTEAFF. In nucleotides, the CDR3 is TGCGCCAGCAGCAACACAGGGGGAGACACTGAAGCTTTCTTT.

This clone was picked up a small number of times. The rearrangement uses TRBV4-1 and TRBJ2-5; weak D call: TRBD2 (6 bases). CDR3 length equals 15 residues. The ends were cut back, 1 base at V and 2 bases at J, with 11 bases in the middle. The germline gives CDR1 MGHRA, CDR2 YSYEKL. CDR3 in DNA: TGCGCCAGCAGCCAAGTAGACGGAGGGCAAGAGACCCAGTACTTC. It specifies CASSQVDGGQETQYF.

This clone was counted a single time. The chain recombines TRBV5-1 with TRBJ1-4; a weak D match, TRBD1 (6 bases). The CDR3 extends over 15 amino acids. V was trimmed by 2 bases and J by 6 bases, leaving 14 bases between them. Germline lookup yields CDR1 SGHRS and CDR2 YFSETQ. DNA for the CDR3: TGCGCCAGCAGCTTCAGTCCGGGGGGCGATGAAAAACTGTTTTTT. It is translated as CASSFSPGGDEKLFF. Supplemented by reference TRBV5-1 and TRBJ1-4, the full variable domain reads KAGVTQTPRYLIKTRGQQVTLSCSPISGHRSVSWYQQTPGQGLQFLFEYFSETQRNKGNFPGRFSGRQFSNSRSEMNVSTLELGDSALYLCASSFSPGGDEKLFFGSGTQLSVL.

This rearrangement joins TRBV2 to TRBJ2-5; 8 bases map to TRBD2. This CDR3 is 14 amino acids long. Looked up from germline, CDR1 is SNHLY and CDR2 is FYNNEI. V lost 1 base, J lost 6 bases, and 4 bases stayed unmatched. As DNA, the CDR3 is TGTGCCAGCAGTGAAGACCGGGGGGGTAAGACCCAGTACTTC. Its translation is CASSEDRGGKTQYF.

The chain combines TRBV19 with TRBJ1-1; D remains ambiguous. In germline, CDR1 is LNHDA, CDR2 SQIVND (reference sequence). CDR3 length equals 15 residues. Trimming removed 7 bases from V and 5 bases from J, with 20 bases in between. CDR3 sequence (DNA): TGTGCCAGTACCCGAAGGGTAGCTCGAGGGACTGAAGCTTTCTTT. Translation gives CASTRRVARGTEAFF. Combining the CDR3 with reference TRBV19 and TRBJ1-1 gives the whole variable domain DGGITQSPKYLFRKEGQNVTLSCEQNLNHDAMYWYRQDPGQGLRLIYYSQIVNDFQKGDIAEGYSVSREKKESFPLTVTSAQKNPTAFYLCASTRRVARGTEAFFGQGTRLTVV.

The V call is TRBV29-1, the J call TRBJ2-5, with a weak D call TRBD2 (6 bases). This CDR3 comprises 18 residues. Germline CDR1 is SQVTM and CDR2 is ANQGSEA. Between the trimmed V and J ends, which lost 0 bases and 1 base, there was a span of 21 bases. Here the CDR3 DNA reads TGCAGCGTTGAAGAGGGCCGGACCGCGGGATTCGCCCAAGAGACCCAGTACTTC. Residues: CSVEEGRTAGFAQETQYF. The variable domain in full, with the rest retrieved from reference TRBV29-1 and TRBJ2-5, is SAVISQKPSRDICQRGTSLTIQCQVDSQVTMMFWYRQQPGQSLTLIATANQGSEATYESGFVIDKFPISRPNLTFSTLTVSNMSPEDSSIYLCSVEEGRTAGFAQETQYFGPGTRLLVL.

This chain links TRBV29-1 with TRBJ2-2; 9 positions match TRBD2. The CDR3 covers 18 residues. Looked up from germline, CDR1 is SQVTM and CDR2 is ANQGSEA. Losses at the gene ends were 5 bases for V and 4 bases for J; bases not matched to a gene: 17. CDR3 protein: CSVWGPPIAGERTGELFF. The CDR3 coding sequence is TGCAGCGTTTGGGGCCCACCCATAGCGGGAGAACGCACCGGGGAGCTGTTTTTT.

The rearrangement joins TRBV10-3 to TRBJ2-7, with D possibly TRBD2 on 7 matching bases. V was trimmed by 4 bases and J by 4 bases, leaving 14 bases between them. This CDR3 comprises 14 residues. The germline V gene encodes CDR1 ENHRY and CDR2 SYGVKD. Here the CDR3 reads CAISVPGGLYEQYF. CDR3 nucleotides: TGTGCCATCAGTGTACCCGGGGGGCTATACGAGCAGTACTTC.

In DNA form, the CDR3 reads TGTGCCAGCAGTTCAGGACGGGGGGTGGGGGAGCAGTACTTC. It codes for CASSSGRGVGEQYF. The chain is built from TRBV27 and TRBJ2-7, with 7 bases matching TRBD2. The germline V gene has CDR1 MNHEY and CDR2 SMNVEV (reference sequence). Trimming removed 4 bases from V and 7 bases from J; junction bases left unmatched: 10. The CDR3 contains 14 residues.

The V gene is TRBV5-4, the J gene TRBJ2-3; possibly TRBD2 for D (7 bases). The V gene lost 6 bases and the J gene lost 2 bases, with 19 bases spanning the gap. Looked up from germline, CDR1 is SGHNT and CDR2 is YYREEE (reference sequence). CDR3 length: 16 amino acids. The CDR3 DNA is TGTGCCAGCACAAAGGGAGGGGGGGCAGTCACAGATACGCAGTATTTT. Encoded protein: CASTKGGGAVTDTQYF.

This clone was found a few times. The chain is built from TRBV4-1 and TRBJ1-1, with TRBD1 identical over 7 bases. CDR1 is MGHRA and CDR2 is YSYEKL in the germline V gene. Trimming removed 0 bases from V and 1 base from J; junction bases left unmatched: 5. The CDR3 extends over 16 amino acids. CDR3 DNA sequence: TGCGCCAGCAGCCAAGATAATACAGGGGAGAACACTGAAGCTTTCTTT. It yields the protein CASSQDNTGENTEAFF.

This clone was detected only once. This chain joins TRBV4-3 and TRBJ1-6; D remains unclear. Between the trimmed V and J ends, which lost 3 bases and 5 bases, there was a span of 14 bases. CDR3 size: 16 residues. Germline lookup yields CDR1 LGHNA and CDR2 YSLEER. The CDR3, as DNA: TGCGCCAGCAGCCACGGTTCAGGCAGAAATAATTCACCCCTCCACTTT. Its translation is CASSHGSGRNNSPLHF.

The DNA of the CDR3 is TGCGCCAGCAGCCTCCTCCGGCCGGGGGGGCCGATCGAGCAGTACTTC. It yields the protein CASSLLRPGGPIEQYF. V usage is TRBV4-1 and J usage is TRBJ2-7; TRBD2 agrees at 8 bases. Germline CDR1 and CDR2: MGHRA and YSYEKL. After removal of 4 bases from V and 6 bases from J, the junction contained 14 bases not matched to a gene. The CDR3 has 16 amino acids.

The rearrangement uses TRBV3-1 (or the pseudogene TRBV3-2) and TRBJ2-3; possible D gene TRBD2, 5 bases. V was cut by 1 base and J by 3 bases, with 8 bases left in between. Germline V gene sequence: CDR1 LGHDT, CDR2 YNNKEL (reference sequence). CDR3 length: 14 residues. DNA for the CDR3: TGTGCCAGCAGCCAAGGTCCGGGGACAGATACGCAGTATTTT. It yields the protein CASSQGPGTDTQYF.

CDR3 residues: CASSTQTGSRQETQYF. Written as DNA, the CDR3 is TGTGCCAGTAGTACCCAGACAGGGAGTAGGCAGGAGACCCAGTACTTC. The chain is built from TRBV19 and TRBJ2-5; 7 bases map to TRBD1. The CDR3 spans 16 residues. CDR1 and CDR2 from the germline V gene are LNHDA and SQIVND (reference sequence). The trim removed 4 bases at V and 5 bases at J, leaving 13 bases unmatched.

This clone has a handful of counts. The rearrangement joins TRBV21-1 to TRBJ2-7; the table assigns TRBD2, which was not confirmed against the DNA. TRBV21-1 is listed as a pseudogene. The CDR3 contains 16 residues. The CDR3 sequence is CASSKAVGAGGYEQYF. The CDR3, as DNA: TGTGCCAGCAGCAAAGCCGTCGGAGCGGGCGGCTACGAGCAGTACTTC.